This T cell receptor beta chain was identified during a study of cytomegalovirus exposure and HLA in healthy donors. This clone was counted a few times. What it recognizes is unknown. CDR3 size: 14 residues. V shed 4 bases and J 7 bases; nucleotides not matched to a gene: 7. In germline, CDR1 is MNHNS, CDR2 SASEGT. This PCR relied on a set of 60 Vbeta primers and 13 Jbeta primers. Sequencing used immunoSEQ multiplex PCR; TCRdb keeps in-frame clones, though not all of them. The profile shows approximately 210,000 clones, 77% of them singletons. Study-level points and caveats: Investigators reported fewer than 200 TCR beta chains as tied to cytomegalovirus. Roughly uniform sequencing depth across donors was assumed, possibly incorrectly. The likely explanation for a cluster of highly shared sequence variants was sequencing artifact. After further analysis at a later stage, some 15,000 TCR beta sequences were associated with HLA alleles at 0.05 false discovery rate.

The sequenced sample was PBMCs. The rearrangement uses TRBV6-1 and TRBJ1-5; 7 bases agree with TRBD1. The clonotype originates from a woman aged 25 to 39 in good health and CMV-seropositive. CDR3: CASSGRDSGQPQHF. The DNA of the CDR3 is TGTGCCAGCAGTGGCCGGGACAGCGGACAGCCCCAGCATTTT.